The clone carrying this TCR beta chain showed up many times. Genomic DNA, serving as template, underwent TCR beta VDJ and CDR3 profiling. One entry per CDR3 protein results from TCRdb running MiXCR on the reads. The sample has 250,000 to 300,000 distinct CDR3 sequences; approximately 55% are singletons. There are 13 residues in the CDR3. CDR1 is SGHKS and CDR2 is YYEKEE in the germline V gene (reference sequence). Trimming shortened V by 1 base and J by 8 bases, and 7 bases separated the two germline ends. The data derive from a study of CD8+CD57+ T cells in acquired aplastic anemia. Sequencing input: sorted CD4+, CD8+, or CD8+CD57+ T cells (not recorded which) from PBMCs. This clonotype was obtained from a human donor with severe aplastic anemia or a healthy control (not recorded which). The chain links TRBV5-5 to TRBJ1-6; D is undetermined. CDR3 protein: CASSLSTDSPLHF. CDR3 in DNA: TGTGCCAGCAGCTTGTCAACAGATTCACCCCTCCACTTT.